This paragraph reports one T cell receptor (beta chain). This sample was included in a study of blood T cell repertoires in COVID-19. Overall study context: From T cells, B-cell-depleted T cells, or PBMCs came the material, which was cDNA or gDNA.

In the source study's methods: How many nucleated cells were present was estimated from reference gene primer amplification. Measured with immunoSEQ multiplex PCR; TCRdb has only the in-frame clones, and not every one. The DNA was the basis for D and trimming; V, J and clone size are from that table. The sample shows roughly 200,000 clones, around nine tenths of them seen only once. The source is a young man with active or convalescent COVID-19. The material sequenced was peripheral blood.

The CDR3 region has the DNA TGTGCCAGCAGACTCCAAGAGACCCAGTACTTC. This codes for CASRLQETQYF. The V call is TRBV2, the J call TRBJ2-5; no firm D call. Trimming left V 6 bases short and J 1 base short, with 3 bases between. Germline-derived CDR1 and CDR2 are SNHLY and FYNNEI. The CDR3 totals 11 residues.